This T cell receptor (beta chain) was captured in a study of T-cell reconstitution after alpha-beta-depleted transplantation in children. Using unique molecular identifiers, the investigators prepared the TCRbeta library. One entry per CDR3 protein, called by TCRdb with MiXCR from the PCR reads. This sample yields over 550,000 distinct CDR3 sequences, of which about 11% are seen a single time; less than 5% belongs to the top ten. CDR1 KGHDR and CDR2 SFDVKD come from the germline V gene. This CDR3 region has 14 residues. The germline V and J ends were trimmed by 5 bases and 9 bases, with 16 bases remaining between them.

J is TRBJ2-1 and V is TRBV24-1; perhaps TRBD2 as D (6 bases). This specimen was PBMCs from the stem cell graft donor, taken from the stem cell graft. The source is a human donor who donated a stem cell graft to a child with acute myeloid leukemia. The CDR3 coding sequence is TGTGCCACCAGTGCCCGGGGCGGGATCACTGAGCAGTTCTTC. Protein product: CATSARGGITEQFF.